Each of the 21 T cell receptor beta chains below was sequenced from the same sample in a study of OX40 agonist ivuxolimab in advanced cancers. The data were produced by immunoSEQ multiplex PCR, yet TCRdb's version contains in-frame clones alone and is incomplete. The data contain 30,000 to 45,000 clones, 87% of them singletons. Sequencing was performed on CD4+ or CD8+ T cells sorted from blood, taken in a trial of the OX40 agonist ivuxolimab. The receptors were sampled from an adult with an advanced solid tumor such as melanoma, head and neck, liver or kidney cancer.

The chain employs TRBV19 and TRBJ1-4; no firm D call. Per the germline V gene, CDR1 is LNHDA and CDR2 is SQIVND (reference sequence). V shed 3 bases and J shed 6 bases, with 14 bases lying between them. This CDR3 is built from 15 residues. The chain's CDR3 is CASSIQAKVDEKLFF. CDR3 coding DNA: TGTGCCAGTAGTATCCAGGCTAAAGTCGATGAAAAACTGTTTTTT.

This chain connects TRBV9 to TRBJ1-3; D is ambiguous. The V gene lost 2 bases and the J gene lost 2 bases, with 8 bases spanning the gap. CDR1 is SGDLS, CDR2 YYNGEE, per germline. The CDR3 extends over 14 amino acids. The CDR3 reads CASSVTPAGNTIYF. The CDR3 nucleotides are TGTGCCAGCAGCGTGACACCCGCTGGAAACACCATATATTTT.

This rearrangement joins TRBV5-8 to TRBJ2-1; no reliable D call. Trimming took 2 bases from V and 2 from J, leaving 11 bases between them. Germline CDR1 and CDR2: SGHTS and YDEGEE. The CDR3 is made up of 15 amino acids. The DNA of the CDR3 is TGTGCCAGCAGCTTATTAGGACGCGCCTACAATGAGCAGTTCTTC. Translation: CASSLLGRAYNEQFF.

This rearrangement joins TRBV6-1 to TRBJ1-5; unclear D gene. Germline V gene sequence: CDR1 MNHNS, CDR2 SASEGT. CDR3 length: 15 amino acids. Trimming removed 1 base from V and 2 bases from J, with 9 bases in between. CDR3 region: CASSEDWAGNQPQHF. DNA for the CDR3: TGTGCCAGCAGTGAAGACTGGGCAGGCAATCAGCCCCAGCATTTT.

This clone occurred once. J is TRBJ2-3 and V is TRBV28; D possibly matches TRBD1 or TRBD2 (6 bases each). V was clipped by 2 bases and J by 4 bases, with 13 bases between them. CDR1 MDHEN and CDR2 SYDVKM come from the germline V gene. The CDR3 consists of 15 residues. CDR3 loop: CASSLEGGPADTQYF. The CDR3 DNA reads TGTGCCAGCAGTTTAGAGGGGGGCCCCGCAGATACGCAGTATTTT.

The chain joins TRBV19 to TRBJ1-1; no definite D call. CDR1 is LNHDA, CDR2 SQIVND, per germline (reference sequence). The CDR3 extends over 14 amino acids. V was clipped by 8 bases and J by 0 bases, with 13 bases between them. The DNA of the CDR3 is TGTGCCAGTTCGGGGATGGGTTTGAACACTGAAGCTTTCTTT. Translation: CASSGMGLNTEAFF.

The sample holds one count of this clone. The rearrangement joins TRBV10-3 to TRBJ1-2; 7 nucleotides agree with TRBD1. The germline CDR1 and CDR2 sequences are ENHRY and SYGVKD. Trimming cost V 3 bases and J 3 bases; bases outside gene matches: 4. This CDR3 spans 14 amino acids. The CDR3 nucleotides read TGTGCCATCAGTGACCCCGGGACAGACTATGGCTACACCTTC. This gives the protein CAISDPGTDYGYTF.

The chain uses TRBV19 and TRBJ2-2, with 7 bases aligning to TRBD1. The CDR3 spans 15 residues. Losses at the gene ends were 5 bases for V and 4 bases for J; bases not matched to a gene: 7. Germline V lookup: CDR1 LNHDA, CDR2 SQIVND (reference sequence). The CDR3 DNA is TGTGCCAGTAGTGTAACAGGGGCTGGCACCGGGGAGCTGTTTTTT. Protein sequence: CASSVTGAGTGELFF. Full variable domain (remainder filled in from reference TRBV19 and TRBJ2-2): DGGITQSPKYLFRKEGQNVTLSCEQNLNHDAMYWYRQDPGQGLRLIYYSQIVNDFQKGDIAEGYSVSREKKESFPLTVTSAQKNPTAFYLCASSVTGAGTGELFFGEGSRLTVL.

A single count supports this clone. This sequence joins TRBV5-6 and TRBJ2-5; TRBD2 aligns across 14 bases. Germline V lookup: CDR1 SGHDT, CDR2 YYEEEE. The junction had 6 bases not matched to a gene; V was cut back by 4 bases and J by 4 bases. This CDR3 is 16 amino acids long. The CDR3 reads CASSTRLAGGRETQYF. The DNA of the CDR3 is TGTGCCAGCAGCACCCGACTAGCGGGAGGGAGAGAGACCCAGTACTTC.

This chain links TRBV5-8 with TRBJ1-2; D remains ambiguous. The germline V gene has CDR1 SGHTS and CDR2 YDEGEE. The CDR3 is 17 residues long. Between the trimmed V and J ends, which lost 0 bases and 0 bases, there was a span of 15 bases. The CDR3 here is CASSLATDSRANYGYTF. For the CDR3, the DNA is TGTGCCAGCAGCTTGGCTACAGATAGTAGAGCTAACTATGGCTACACCTTC.

V and J are TRBV5-1 and TRBJ1-1, with 7 bases aligning to TRBD1. The CDR3 contains 12 residues. Germline lookup yields CDR1 SGHRS and CDR2 YFSETQ. Losses at the gene ends were 4 bases for V and 8 bases for J; bases not matched to a gene: 5. CDR3 residues: CASSTGQREAFF. DNA for the CDR3: TGCGCCAGCAGCACGGGACAGAGAGAAGCTTTCTTT.

The V gene is TRBV7-3, the J gene TRBJ2-1; TRBD1 agrees at 8 bases. The CDR3 contains 14 residues. V dropped 4 bases and J dropped 5; count of bases not matched to a gene: 4. Germline CDR1 reads SGHTA; CDR2 reads FQGTGA. CDR3 in DNA: TGTGCCAGCAGCTCCGACAGGGGAAACAATGAGCAGTTCTTC. Amino acid sequence: CASSSDRGNNEQFF.

This rearrangement joins TRBV5-1 to TRBJ2-7; D is perhaps TRBD2 (5 bases). Trimming took 4 bases from V and 0 from J, leaving 8 bases between them. Per the germline V gene, CDR1 is SGHRS and CDR2 is YFSETQ. This CDR3 contains 13 residues. CDR3 sequence: CASSRGLSYEQYF. In nucleotides, the CDR3 is TGCGCCAGCAGCCGTGGACTCTCCTACGAGCAGTACTTC. The whole variable domain, filled in from reference TRBV5-1 and TRBJ2-7, reads KAGVTQTPRYLIKTRGQQVTLSCSPISGHRSVSWYQQTPGQGLQFLFEYFSETQRNKGNFPGRFSGRQFSNSRSEMNVSTLELGDSALYLCASSRGLSYEQYFGPGTRLTVT.

This clone came up once. The gene calls are TRBV7-2 and TRBJ2-7, with a weak D call TRBD2 (6 bases). The germline V gene has CDR1 SGHTA and CDR2 FQGNSA. The CDR3 has 17 residues. V lost 5 bases, J lost 0 bases, and 20 bases lay in between. The CDR3 nucleotides read TGTGCCAGCAGCCCTCGTCCCTCTAGCGTCCTCTCCTACGAGCAGTACTTC. This sequence encodes CASSPRPSSVLSYEQYF.

The gene calls are TRBV7-9 and TRBJ1-4, with D unresolved. Trimming took off 4 bases at V and 12 bases at J, with 18 bases between the two ends. Germline-derived CDR1 and CDR2 are SEHNR and FQNEAQ (reference sequence). CDR3 length equals 14 residues. Here the CDR3 DNA reads TGTGCCAGCAGCTCATCCGACACCCCAAAGGAACTGTTTTTT. Its protein product is CASSSSDTPKELFF.

The rearrangement joins TRBV9 to TRBJ1-1; 7 bases line up with TRBD1. Germline V gene data show CDR1 as SGDLS and CDR2 as YYNGEE. The junction had 9 bases not matched to a gene; V was cut back by 4 bases and J by 6 bases. The CDR3 is 14 amino acids. The CDR3, as DNA: TGTGCCAGCAGCCCCGGACAGGTGGAAGCTGAAGCTTTCTTT. Its protein is CASSPGQVEAEAFF.

The chain has TRBV21-1 and TRBJ2-3; TRBD1, as called in the table, went unchecked against the DNA. TRBV21-1 is given as a pseudogene. This CDR3 has 17 residues. CDR3 nucleotide sequence: TGTGCCAGCAGCAAAGGTCTACTCGGATGGGCCACAGATACGCAGTATTTT. Its protein is CASSKGLLGWATDTQYF.

The chain links TRBV4-2 to TRBJ2-7; the match to TRBD1 covers 9 bases. Trimming at V came to 1 base and at J to 5 bases, leaving 6 bases not matched to a gene. CDR1 LGHNA and CDR2 YNFKEQ come from the germline V gene. The CDR3 sequence is 15 residues long. The CDR3 DNA sequence: TGTGCCAGCAGCCAAGCGACAGGGGGGAGGAACGAGCAGTACTTC. Translation: CASSQATGGRNEQYF.

The chain employs TRBV2 and TRBJ2-6; the match to TRBD1 covers 7 bases. CDR1 is SNHLY, CDR2 FYNNEI, per germline. The V and J ends lost 8 bases and 0 bases, in that order; junction bases with no gene match: 10. This CDR3 region has 17 residues. The CDR3 protein is CASRSGTVLSGANVLTF. In DNA form, the CDR3 reads TGTGCCAGCCGCTCCGGGACAGTTCTCTCTGGGGCCAACGTCCTGACTTTC.

This clone was seen once. The V call is TRBV27, the J call TRBJ2-7; D could derive from TRBD1 or TRBD2 (7 bases each). Trimming stripped 5 bases from V and 4 bases from J, with 18 bases between. There are 15 residues in the CDR3. CDR1 is MNHEY, CDR2 SMNVEV, per germline (reference sequence). The CDR3 protein is CASSARGGGAYEQYF. Here the CDR3 DNA reads TGTGCCAGCAGTGCAAGGGGAGGGGGCGCGTACGAGCAGTACTTC.

The chain is built from TRBV10-1 and TRBJ1-3; D unclear. CDR3 length: 13 residues. Per the germline V gene, CDR1 is WNHNN and CDR2 is SYGVQD (reference sequence). V lost 0 bases and J 4 bases, leaving 4 bases between the germline ends. CDR3 coding DNA: TGCGCCAGCAGTGAGTCTATGGGAAACACCATATATTTT. It specifies CASSESMGNTIYF.